Shown below are 8 T cell receptor beta chains from a single sample sequenced in a study of blood T cell repertoires in COVID-19. Sequencing was performed with immunoSEQ multiplex PCR; in TCRdb, only in-frame clones are kept and a portion is missing. The data hold about 180,000 clones, with 80% observed a single time. The sequenced sample was PBMCs or T cells enriched from blood (not recorded which). The receptor source for this set is a man between 60 and 75 years old who had been exposed to COVID-19.

The chain has TRBV7-2 and TRBJ2-4, with TRBD2 matching over 7 bases. The V and J ends lost 5 bases and 0 bases, in that order; junction bases with no gene match: 7. This CDR3 has 16 amino acids. CDR1 SGHTA and CDR2 FQGNSA come from the germline V gene. CDR3 loop: CASSQTSQLAKNIQYF. In nucleotides, the CDR3 is TGTGCCAGCAGCCAGACTAGCCAGCTAGCCAAAAACATTCAGTACTTC.

This clone was seen repeatedly, ten times or more. The V and J genes are TRBV11-2 and TRBJ1-6; 7 nucleotides match TRBD1. This CDR3 spans 15 amino acids. After removal of 5 bases from V and 13 bases from J, the junction contained 14 bases not matched to a gene. Germline V gene data show CDR1 as SGHAT and CDR2 as FQNNGV. The CDR3 here is CASSRRTGIHMPLHF. In nucleotides, the CDR3 is TGTGCCAGCAGCCGAAGGACAGGCATACATATGCCCCTCCACTTT.

In its sample, this clone was seen a few times. The chain is built from TRBV10-2 and TRBJ2-3; 7 nucleotides align to TRBD1. Per germline, CDR1 WSHSY and CDR2 SAAADI. CDR3 length: 12 amino acids. Trimming removed 7 bases from V and 14 bases from J; junction bases left unmatched: 12. The CDR3 coding sequence is TGCGCCAGCACCCAGACTGGACAGGACGGGTATTTT. This encodes CASTQTGQDGYF.

This clone showed up just once. The rearrangement links TRBV5-1 to TRBJ2-1; TRBD2 aligns across 15 bases. Germline lookup yields CDR1 SGHRS and CDR2 YFSETQ. The CDR3 is made up of 17 amino acids. Trimming at V came to 3 bases and at J to 4 bases, leaving 5 bases not matched to a gene. CDR3 in DNA: TGCGCCAGCAGCTCAGGACTAGCGGGAGGGGATTACAATGAGCAGTTCTTC. Translated: CASSSGLAGGDYNEQFF.

The CDR3 DNA reads TGCGCCAGCAGCCCGGGTGCGGGACAGGGAGAAAAACTGTTTTTT. Translating gives CASSPGAGQGEKLFF. V usage is TRBV4-3 and J usage is TRBJ1-4, with 9 bases fitting TRBD1. The V gene's germline CDR1 is LGHNA and CDR2 YSLEER. V was clipped by 4 bases and J by 8 bases; unmatched bases: 8. The CDR3 length is 15 residues.

The chain uses TRBV5-6 and TRBJ1-1; 7 nucleotides line up with TRBD1. The CDR3 consists of 14 residues. The germline V gene has CDR1 SGHDT and CDR2 YYEEEE. V was pared by 3 bases and J by 5 bases, with 7 bases of the junction left unmatched. CDR3 sequence: CASSSTGSRTEAFF. The CDR3 coding sequence is TGTGCCAGCAGCTCGACAGGGAGTCGGACTGAAGCTTTCTTT.

The gene calls are TRBV11-2 and TRBJ1-4; D is ambiguous. Germline lookup yields CDR1 SGHAT and CDR2 FQNNGV. The CDR3 sequence is 14 residues long. Trimming shortened V by 5 bases and J by 6 bases, and 13 bases separated the two germline ends. CDR3 loop: CASSHERVDEKLFF. DNA of the CDR3: TGTGCCAGCAGCCACGAGAGAGTGGATGAAAAACTGTTTTTT. Combining the CDR3 with reference TRBV11-2 and TRBJ1-4 gives the whole variable domain EAGVAQSPRYKIIEKRQSVAFWCNPISGHATLYWYQQILGQGPKLLIQFQNNGVVDDSQLPKDRFSAERLKGVDSTLKIQPAKLEDSAVYLCASSHERVDEKLFFGSGTQLSVL.

V and J are TRBV6-5 and TRBJ2-7; 8 bases agree with TRBD2. The CDR3 totals 14 residues. V trimming: 2 bases; J trimming: 1 base; junction bases outside the gene matches: 1. CDR1 is MNHEY, CDR2 SVGAGI, per germline. Here the CDR3 reads CASSYQRESYEQYF. The CDR3 DNA reads as TGTGCCAGCAGTTACCAGCGGGAGTCCTACGAGCAGTACTTC.